The rows below give T cell receptor beta chains drawn from one sample of a study of OX40 agonist ivuxolimab in advanced cancers. TCRdb's copy holds only in-frame clones and misses some; the assay was immunoSEQ multiplex PCR. The table includes tens of thousands of clones, roughly 84% detected once. Sequencing used CD4+ or CD8+ T cells sorted from blood, obtained in a trial of the OX40 agonist ivuxolimab. These receptors originate from an adult with an advanced solid tumor such as melanoma, head and neck, liver or kidney cancer. CDR3s include the opening cysteine and the closing phenylalanine or tryptophan.

j_gene: TRBJ2-3; len: 15; v_gene: TRBV5-6; CDR3aa: CASSLVGDSTDTQYF
j_gene: TRBJ1-1; len: 15; v_gene: TRBV10-3; CDR3aa: CAISDQGTLNTEAFF
j_gene: TRBJ1-2; len: 15; v_gene: TRBV9; CDR3aa: CASSVGNTHLLGYTF
j_gene: TRBJ2-5; len: 15; v_gene: TRBV7-8; CDR3aa: CASSSTAGGQGTQYF
j_gene: TRBJ2-6; len: 14; v_gene: TRBV19; CDR3aa: CASDRGPGANVLTF
j_gene: TRBJ1-2; len: 13; v_gene: TRBV29-1; CDR3aa: CSVEKSGDYGYTF
j_gene: TRBJ2-3; len: 17; v_gene: TRBV19; CDR3aa: CASSTGTGESSKDTQYF
j_gene: TRBJ2-1; len: 15; v_gene: TRBV18; CDR3aa: CASSQQGFPPNEQFF
j_gene: TRBJ2-3; len: 17; v_gene: TRBV7-3; CDR3aa: CASSRLGGLAGQDTQYF
j_gene: TRBJ2-3; len: 14; v_gene: TRBV29-1; CDR3aa: CSVSGGGNPDTQYF
j_gene: TRBJ1-2; len: 13; v_gene: TRBV9; CDR3aa: CASSAGTGSGYTF
j_gene: TRBJ1-5; len: 15; v_gene: TRBV21-1; CDR3aa: CASSPTGDGNQPQHF
j_gene: TRBJ2-7; len: 15; v_gene: TRBV6-5; CDR3aa: CASNPRTSGQGEQYF
j_gene: TRBJ2-2; len: 13; v_gene: TRBV5-4; CDR3aa: CASSWDSIGELFF
j_gene: TRBJ1-5; len: 13; v_gene: TRBV4-1; CDR3aa: CASSHSLNQPQHF